Reported below is one TCR beta chain. This sample was included in a study of blood T cell repertoires in COVID-19. Study in general: COVID-19 samples from acute and convalescent phases originated in the United States, Italy and Spain. Nucleic acid was either cDNA or gDNA, and it came from T cells, B-cell-depleted T cells, or PBMCs.

J lost 8 bases, V lost 10 bases, and 6 bases had no gene match. Germline assignment: CDR1 LNHDA and CDR2 SQIVND (reference sequence). This CDR3 is 11 amino acids long. Per the authors' pipeline: Estimation of nucleated cell counts was performed using reference gene primer amplification. Assay used: immunoSEQ multiplex PCR; TCRdb lists only in-frame clones, some missing. D and trimming were read from the DNA, whereas the V and J calls and clone size are those reported in that table. The sample includes roughly 100,000 clones, roughly 83% of them seen just once. Material for sequencing was peripheral blood. V and J are TRBV19 and TRBJ1-2, with 8 bases that match TRBD1. The source is an elderly woman with active or convalescent COVID-19. CDR3 residues: CATTGGGGYTF. As DNA, the CDR3 is TGTGCCACCACAGGGGGAGGAGGCTACACCTTC. Full variable domain (missing parts from reference TRBV19 and TRBJ1-2): DGGITQSPKYLFRKEGQNVTLSCEQNLNHDAMYWYRQDPGQGLRLIYYSQIVNDFQKGDIAEGYSVSREKKESFPLTVTSAQKNPTAFYLCATTGGGGYTFGSGTRLTVV.